Below are 17 T cell receptor beta chains sequenced from a single sample in a study of blood T cell repertoires in COVID-19. Libraries were prepared by immunoSEQ multiplex PCR; TCRdb keeps only in-frame clonotypes and omits some of them. The repertoire consists of around 200,000 clones, with roughly 84% occurring once and the leading ten covering about 4.2%. Sequencing was done on a sample of peripheral blood. The receptors were sampled from a man aged 50 to 60 with active or convalescent COVID-19.

The rearrangement links TRBV5-1 to TRBJ1-2, with TRBD1 identical over 7 bases. This CDR3 has 14 amino acids. V gave up 5 bases and J gave up 9 bases; unmatched junction bases: 13. CDR1 and CDR2 (germline): SGHRS, YFSETQ. The CDR3 DNA reads as TGCGCCAGCAGAGACGGGACAGATACTATGAGCTACACCTTC. Its translation is CASRDGTDTMSYTF.

The rearrangement joins TRBV6-5 to TRBJ2-7; D might be TRBD1 (6 bases). V lost 5 bases, J lost 3 bases, and 14 bases lay in between. The CDR3 runs 14 residues. CDR1 MNHEY and CDR2 SVGAGI come from the germline V gene. The CDR3 loop is CASSPDRFYYEQYF. CDR3 DNA sequence: TGTGCCAGCAGTCCCGACAGGTTCTACTACGAGCAGTACTTC.

The chain employs TRBV5-1 and TRBJ2-7, with D tentatively TRBD2 (6 bases). Germline CDR1 reads SGHRS; CDR2 reads YFSETQ. The germline V and J ends were trimmed by 0 bases and 2 bases, with 12 bases remaining between them. This CDR3 has 15 amino acids. The CDR3 loop reads CASSLETSRTYEQYF. As DNA, the CDR3 is TGCGCCAGCAGCTTGGAAACTAGCCGAACCTACGAGCAGTACTTC.

The rearrangement joins TRBV2 to TRBJ2-3, with TRBD1 matching over 8 bases. V lost 6 bases and J lost 1; bases outside the gene matches: 0. Germline lookup yields CDR1 SNHLY and CDR2 FYNNEI. This CDR3 comprises 13 residues. CDR3 coding DNA: TGTGCCAGCAGGGACAGGGGCACAGATACGCAGTATTTT. This translates into CASRDRGTDTQYF.

This chain links TRBV14 with TRBJ1-2; no firm D call. The CDR3 length is 12 residues. Trimming removed 6 bases at V and 2 bases at J, with 7 bases between. CDR1 and CDR2 from the germline V gene are SGHDN and FVKESK. In DNA form, the CDR3 reads TGTGCCAGCAGTTTCCGGAACTATGGCTACACCTTC. It encodes CASSFRNYGYTF.

The genes are TRBV5-1 and TRBJ2-5; 7 nucleotides match TRBD2. This CDR3 is 13 amino acids long. Germline lookup yields CDR1 SGHRS and CDR2 YFSETQ. V lost 2 bases and J lost 4; bases outside the gene matches: 2. The chain's CDR3 is CASSLGEGETQYF. Here the CDR3 DNA reads TGCGCCAGCAGCTTAGGGGAGGGAGAGACCCAGTACTTC.

This sequence joins TRBV5-1 and TRBJ1-1; D gene uncertain. CDR1 is SGHRS, CDR2 YFSETQ, per germline. This CDR3 is 13 amino acids long. Trimming removed 2 bases at V and 5 bases at J, with 10 bases between. This CDR3 reads CASSFKPGTEAFF. The CDR3 DNA reads as TGCGCCAGCAGCTTTAAGCCCGGTACTGAAGCTTTCTTT. Full variable domain (remainder filled in from reference TRBV5-1 and TRBJ1-1): KAGVTQTPRYLIKTRGQQVTLSCSPISGHRSVSWYQQTPGQGLQFLFEYFSETQRNKGNFPGRFSGRQFSNSRSEMNVSTLELGDSALYLCASSFKPGTEAFFGQGTRLTVV.

J is TRBJ1-1 and V is TRBV5-1; TRBD1 matches 9 bases. The germline V gene encodes CDR1 SGHRS and CDR2 YFSETQ. The V gene end was trimmed by 4 bases and the J gene end by 4 bases; junction bases not matched to a gene: 2. The CDR3 runs to 13 residues. CDR3 residues: CASSRDRATEAFF. CDR3 nucleotide sequence: TGCGCCAGCAGCAGGGACAGGGCCACTGAAGCTTTCTTT.

This chain uses TRBV7-2 with TRBJ2-7, with a possible D match to TRBD2 (6 bases). From germline, CDR1 is SGHTA and CDR2 FQGNSA. This CDR3 region has 12 residues. Trimming left V 3 bases short and J 6 bases short, with 9 bases between. Written as DNA, the CDR3 is TGTGCCAGCAGCTTCGGGGGAAGCGAGCAGTACTTC. Translating gives CASSFGGSEQYF.

The chain carries TRBV9 and TRBJ1-3; no definite D call. The CDR3 runs to 17 residues. Germline V gene data show CDR1 as SGDLS and CDR2 as YYNGEE. V shed 0 bases and J shed 3 bases, with 16 bases lying between them. The CDR3 DNA reads as TGTGCCAGCAGCGTAGGAGTTTGGGAGGGCCATGGAAACACCATATATTTT. This codes for CASSVGVWEGHGNTIYF.

This clone was detected only once. The rearrangement joins TRBV5-6 to TRBJ1-1; D is uncertain. Germline lookup yields CDR1 SGHDT and CDR2 YYEEEE. V dropped 6 bases and J dropped 5 bases, with 11 bases sitting between them. The length of the CDR3 is 12 residues. The CDR3 protein is CASNLLRTEAFF. In DNA, the CDR3 is TGTGCCAGCAACTTACTCCGAACTGAAGCTTTCTTT.

V gene TRBV5-1 combines with J gene TRBJ1-5; TRBD1 matches at 7 bases. Germline values: CDR1 SGHRS, CDR2 YFSETQ. This CDR3 is 15 amino acids long. The J segment lost 4 bases and the V segment lost 4 bases, leaving 8 bases of the junction unmatched. The CDR3 bases are TGCGCCAGCAGCATTGACGGGACAGCGAATCAGCCCCAGCATTTT. This codes for CASSIDGTANQPQHF.

The rearrangement links TRBV19 to TRBJ1-6; 7 bases fit TRBD1. V dropped 6 bases and J dropped 5; count of bases not matched to a gene: 7. Germline V gives CDR1 LNHDA, CDR2 SQIVND (reference sequence). This CDR3 region has 15 residues. CDR3 region: CASSPRDSNNSPLHF. CDR3 DNA: TGTGCCAGTAGCCCCCGGGACAGCAATAATTCACCCCTCCACTTT.

The V and J genes are TRBV5-1 and TRBJ2-7, with D possibly being TRBD1 (5 bases). Trimming took 0 bases from V and 7 from J, leaving 5 bases between them. The CDR3 runs 11 residues. CDR1 SGHRS and CDR2 YFSETQ come from the germline V gene. The CDR3 reads CASSLEGEQYF. The CDR3 region has the DNA TGCGCCAGCAGCTTGGAGGGGGAGCAGTACTTC.

The sample holds one count of this clone. The rearrangement joins TRBV28 to TRBJ1-1; a possible D gene is TRBD1 (5 bases). The ends were cut back, 1 base at V and 1 base at J, with 10 bases in the middle. The CDR3 length is 15 residues. CDR1 is MDHEN, CDR2 SYDVKM, per germline. CDR3 protein: CASSLSPGWNTEAFF. DNA of the CDR3: TGTGCCAGCAGTTTATCTCCAGGGTGGAACACTGAAGCTTTCTTT.

The chain joins TRBV9 to TRBJ2-1; 8 nucleotides match TRBD2. The germline CDR1 and CDR2 sequences are SGDLS and YYNGEE. Unmatched junction bases numbered 6, after V lost 4 bases and J lost 9 bases. The CDR3 is made up of 13 amino acids. CDR3 DNA sequence: TGTGCCAGCAGCATCGGCAGCGGGGGTGAGCAGTTCTTC. Translation gives CASSIGSGGEQFF. Based on the CDR3 plus reference TRBV9 and TRBJ2-1, the full variable domain is DSGVTQTPKHLITATGQRVTLRCSPRSGDLSVYWYQQSLDQGLQFLIQYYNGEERAKGNILERFSAQQFPDLHSELNLSSLELGDSALYFCASSIGSGGEQFFGPGTRLTVL.

The V gene is TRBV28, the J gene TRBJ1-5; no firm D call. This CDR3 has 14 residues. Trimming took 8 bases from V and 0 from J, leaving 11 bases between them. The germline gives CDR1 MDHEN, CDR2 SYDVKM. The DNA of the CDR3 is TGTGCCAGCCGGAGAAGTTATAGCAATCAGCCCCAGCATTTT. This sequence encodes CASRRSYSNQPQHF.